The present TCR beta chain was sequenced within a study of OX40 agonist ivuxolimab in advanced cancers. The method was immunoSEQ multiplex PCR; TCRdb's version includes in-frame clones alone and lacks a portion of them. The sample has about 65,000 clones; over 85% are singletons. The receptor was derived from an adult with an advanced solid tumor such as melanoma, head and neck, liver or kidney cancer. Sequencing used CD4+ or CD8+ T cells sorted from blood, obtained in a trial of the OX40 agonist ivuxolimab.

This chain's CDR3 is CAISEGGQTGELFF. The CDR3 DNA follows: TGTGCCATCAGTGAAGGCGGCCAAACCGGGGAGCTGTTTTTT. J is TRBJ2-2 and V is TRBV10-3; no reliable D call. V was cut by 3 bases and J by 5 bases, with 10 bases left in between. The V gene's germline CDR1 is ENHRY and CDR2 SYGVKD. The CDR3 sequence is 14 residues long.